These 27 T cell receptor beta chains were all obtained from the same sample, sequenced in a study of cytomegalovirus exposure and HLA in healthy donors. This PCR relied on a set of 60 Vbeta primers and 13 Jbeta primers. Profiling relied on immunoSEQ multiplex PCR, and the TCRdb table lists in-frame clones only, not all of them. The sample consists of roughly 180,000 clones, approximately 81% of them appearing once. The material sequenced was PBMCs. The origin of the receptors is a female donor in good health and CMV-seronegative.

This chain connects TRBV11-2 to TRBJ2-2, with a possible D match to TRBD1 (6 bases). CDR3 length: 17 residues. Per germline, CDR1 SGHAT and CDR2 FQNNGV. Trimming shortened V by 0 bases and J by 2 bases, and 13 bases separated the two germline ends. CDR3 in DNA: TGTGCCAGCAGCTTAGATCCCCGGACAGACAACACCGGGGAGCTGTTTTTT. It translates to CASSLDPRTDNTGELFF. The full variable domain, its missing parts supplied by reference TRBV11-2 and TRBJ2-2, is EAGVAQSPRYKIIEKRQSVAFWCNPISGHATLYWYQQILGQGPKLLIQFQNNGVVDDSQLPKDRFSAERLKGVDSTLKIQPAKLEDSAVYLCASSLDPRTDNTGELFFGEGSRLTVL.

The rearrangement uses TRBV7-8 and TRBJ1-1, with a possible D match to TRBD1 (6 bases). Trimming took off 6 bases at V and 4 bases at J, with 12 bases between the two ends. This CDR3 comprises 13 residues. The germline gives CDR1 SGHVS, CDR2 FQNEAQ. In nucleotides, the CDR3 is TGTGCCAGCAGTGACACAGGGATCACTGAAGCTTTCTTT. Amino acids: CASSDTGITEAFF.

This clone was counted a few times. The chain uses TRBV12-5 and TRBJ2-3, with 8 bases matching TRBD2. The germline CDR1 and CDR2 sequences are LGHNT and FRNRAP. V dropped 8 bases and J dropped 0; count of bases not matched to a gene: 10. CDR3 size: 16 residues. CDR3 sequence: CASMVAGSHSTDTQYF. CDR3 DNA sequence: TGTGCTAGTATGGTAGCGGGAAGCCATAGCACAGATACGCAGTATTTT.

This chain uses TRBV29-1 with TRBJ2-7; 8 bases align to TRBD2. The trim removed 7 bases at V and 5 bases at J, leaving 7 bases unmatched. Germline CDR1 SQVTM, CDR2 ANQGSEA. The CDR3 spans 12 residues. The CDR3 DNA reads TGCAGCGCTACGGATAGCGGGAACGAGCAGTACTTC. Translating it yields CSATDSGNEQYF.

This chain joins TRBV19 and TRBJ2-7; D possibly corresponds to TRBD1 (6 bases). There are 14 residues in the CDR3. In germline, CDR1 is LNHDA, CDR2 SQIVND (reference sequence). Trimming cost V 11 bases and J 2 bases, with 19 bases left between them. The CDR3 DNA follows: TGTGCCTCCGGAAGGGACACAGGAACCTACGAGCAGTACTTC. It codes for CASGRDTGTYEQYF.

The J gene is TRBJ2-5, the V gene TRBV9; TRBD2 agrees at 11 bases. CDR3 size: 18 residues. Trimming at V came to 4 bases and at J to 1 base, leaving 12 bases not matched to a gene. Germline loops: CDR1 SGDLS, CDR2 YYNGEE. For the CDR3, the DNA is TGTGCCAGCAGCAAAGGGAGAGGGCTAGCGGGAGGCCAAGAGACCCAGTACTTC. As protein: CASSKGRGLAGGQETQYF.

CDR3 residues: CASSYGRLPETQYF. The CDR3 nucleotides read TGTGCCAGCAGCTACGGGAGGCTTCCAGAGACCCAGTACTTC. This chain links TRBV11-2 with TRBJ2-5; 7 positions match TRBD2. Germline-derived CDR1 and CDR2 are SGHAT and FQNNGV. V shed 4 bases, J shed 4 bases, and the junction held 6 bases outside the gene matches. The CDR3 length is 14 residues.

The J gene is TRBJ2-7, the V gene TRBV30; D is perhaps TRBD2 (6 bases). Germline V gives CDR1 GTSNPN, CDR2 SVGIG (reference sequence). Trimming pared 0 bases from V and 0 bases from J, leaving 12 bases between. The CDR3 is 15 residues long. Written as DNA, the CDR3 is TGTGCCTGGAGTGTAACGGGAGTTGGCTCCTACGAGCAGTACTTC. Residues: CAWSVTGVGSYEQYF.

This clone has only one observation. The V and J genes are TRBV9 and TRBJ2-2; 7 nucleotides line up with TRBD1. CDR1 and CDR2 from the germline V gene are SGDLS and YYNGEE. The CDR3 is made up of 18 amino acids. J gave up 0 bases and V 3 bases, and 11 bases lay outside the gene matches. The CDR3 loop is CASSGTTGTAANTGELFF. The CDR3 DNA reads TGTGCCAGCAGCGGAACTACAGGGACAGCTGCGAACACCGGGGAGCTGTTTTTT.

V gene TRBV11-2 combines with J gene TRBJ2-1, with 11 nucleotides matching TRBD2. The junction had 11 bases not matched to a gene; V was cut back by 1 base and J by 9 bases. The germline V gene encodes CDR1 SGHAT and CDR2 FQNNGV. This CDR3 is built from 17 residues. The DNA for the CDR3 is TGTGCCAGCAGCTTAGTATCTGCGGGACTAGCGGCCGGTGAGCAGTTCTTC. The encoded protein is CASSLVSAGLAAGEQFF.

The gene calls are TRBV6-6 and TRBJ1-1, with a possible D match to TRBD1 (5 bases). The germline V and J ends were trimmed by 4 bases and 7 bases, with 13 bases remaining between them. CDR3 size: 13 residues. CDR1 is MNHNY and CDR2 is SVGAGI in the germline V gene (reference sequence). CDR3 nucleotides: TGTGCCAGCAGTTCAGACAGAGTCGATGAAGCTTTCTTT. Its translation: CASSSDRVDEAFF.

V and J are TRBV27 and TRBJ1-1; 9 bases fit TRBD1. The CDR3 length is 15 residues. The germline V gene encodes CDR1 MNHEY and CDR2 SMNVEV (reference sequence). J was trimmed by 5 bases and V by 6 bases; bases with no gene match: 10. CDR3 sequence (DNA): TGTGCCAGCAGGCACCCGGGACAGGGCTGGACTGAAGCTTTCTTT. Translated, it gives CASRHPGQGWTEAFF.

The gene calls are TRBV6-5 and TRBJ1-4, with 9 bases aligning to TRBD1. Germline values: CDR1 MNHEY, CDR2 SVGAGI. CDR3 length equals 15 residues. V shed 5 bases, J shed 7 bases, and the junction held 8 bases outside the gene matches. Here the CDR3 reads CASSPQGAASEKLFF. For the CDR3, the DNA is TGTGCCAGCAGTCCACAGGGGGCCGCCAGTGAAAAACTGTTTTTT.

The chain links TRBV19 to TRBJ2-1, with D uncertain. Germline CDR1 LNHDA, CDR2 SQIVND (reference sequence). This CDR3 is 15 amino acids long. Between the trimmed V and J ends, which lost 4 bases and 2 bases, there was a span of 12 bases. CDR3 nucleotides: TGTGCCAGTAGTAACTCTCCCGGAGCCTACAATGAGCAGTTCTTC. Encoded protein: CASSNSPGAYNEQFF.

The chain uses TRBV19 and TRBJ2-5, with 7 bases fitting TRBD1. With V trimmed by 5 bases and J by 4 bases, 10 bases remained unmatched. The CDR3 has 15 residues. Germline V gives CDR1 LNHDA, CDR2 SQIVND (reference sequence). CDR3 DNA: TGTGCCAGTAGTTCTGGACAGGCGCCTGGAGAGACCCAGTACTTC. This gives the protein CASSSGQAPGETQYF.

CDR3 region: CASSLATGSEKLFF. CDR3 sequence (DNA): TGTGCCAGCAGCCTGGCGACAGGGAGTGAAAAACTGTTTTTT. The chain links TRBV7-2 to TRBJ1-4, with 7 bases aligning to TRBD1. From germline, CDR1 is SGHTA and CDR2 FQGNSA. The CDR3 runs to 14 residues. V trimming: 5 bases; J trimming: 7 bases; junction bases outside the gene matches: 7.

The chain employs TRBV6-6 and TRBJ1-1; D is unresolved. This CDR3 contains 12 residues. The V end lost 5 bases, the J end lost 0 bases, and 4 bases lay between the germline ends. Per germline, CDR1 MNHNY and CDR2 SVGAGI (reference sequence). The CDR3 nucleotides read TGTGCCAGCAGTGTTATGAACACTGAAGCTTTCTTT. This codes for CASSVMNTEAFF.

The gene calls are TRBV11-2 and TRBJ1-5, with 8 bases lining up with TRBD1. Germline CDR1 reads SGHAT; CDR2 reads FQNNGV. Trimming cost V 3 bases and J 9 bases; bases outside gene matches: 4. There are 13 residues in the CDR3. CDR3 residues: CASSLGGTGPQHF. The CDR3 nucleotides are TGTGCCAGCAGCTTGGGGGGGACAGGGCCCCAGCATTTT.

The table lists this clone with a few counts. The chain uses TRBV11-2 and TRBJ1-2, with unresolved D. The CDR3 spans 11 residues. CDR1 is SGHAT and CDR2 is FQNNGV in the germline V gene. Trimming shortened V by 6 bases and J by 4 bases, and 6 bases separated the two germline ends. CDR3 sequence: CASSLSYGYTF. The CDR3 nucleotides are TGTGCCAGCAGTCTTAGCTATGGCTACACCTTC.

For the CDR3, the DNA is TGTGCCAGCAGTTTTCGGGACAGGGTCCCAGATACGCAGTATTTT. The encoded protein is CASSFRDRVPDTQYF. The chain links TRBV28 to TRBJ2-3; 9 bases fit TRBD1. The length of the CDR3 is 15 residues. The V segment lost 3 bases and the J segment 4 bases; nucleotides outside the gene matches: 5. The germline V gene encodes CDR1 MDHEN and CDR2 SYDVKM.

CDR3 in DNA: TGCAGCGTCGAACACAGGGGCCCGAACACTGAAGCTTTCTTT. Its translation is CSVEHRGPNTEAFF. The V gene is TRBV29-1, the J gene TRBJ1-1; 7 bases are shared with TRBD1. The CDR3 runs 14 residues. V was clipped by 6 bases and J by 1 base; unmatched bases: 8. Germline V gene lookup returns CDR1 SQVTM and CDR2 ANQGSEA.

V usage is TRBV7-2 and J usage is TRBJ2-2, with a tentative D call TRBD1 (6 bases). This CDR3 comprises 15 residues. From germline, CDR1 is SGHTA and CDR2 FQGNSA. V dropped 1 base and J dropped 7 bases, with 13 bases sitting between them. The CDR3 coding sequence is TGTGCCAGCAGCTTAGGGCGGCAGGGGAGCGGGGAGCTGTTTTTT. It yields the protein CASSLGRQGSGELFF.

The V gene is TRBV27, the J gene TRBJ1-5; 10 bases are shared with TRBD1. With 4 bases clipped from V and 0 bases from J, the junction kept 0 bases outside the gene matches. This CDR3 is 15 amino acids long. Germline V gene lookup returns CDR1 MNHEY and CDR2 SMNVEV (reference sequence). CDR3 protein: CASSWDRGSNQPQHF. As DNA, the CDR3 is TGTGCCAGCAGTTGGGACAGGGGTAGCAATCAGCCCCAGCATTTT.

This clone was seen only once. This chain uses TRBV4-2 with TRBJ2-7; tentative D call: TRBD1 (8 bases). V was trimmed by 2 bases and J by 3 bases, leaving 14 bases between them. CDR3 length equals 15 residues. Germline assignment: CDR1 LGHNA and CDR2 YNFKEQ. The CDR3 DNA follows: TGTGCCAGCAGCCAACAGACAGGGGAGGGCTACGAGCAGTACTTC. It encodes CASSQQTGEGYEQYF.

This clone was found a few times. V gene TRBV19 combines with J gene TRBJ1-2, with TRBD1 as a possible D gene (5 bases). The V and J ends lost 9 bases and 0 bases respectively, with 14 bases between them. The CDR3 covers 14 residues. Germline loops: CDR1 LNHDA, CDR2 SQIVND (reference sequence). The CDR3 DNA reads TGTGCCAGCGCCTCAGGGTCCCCTAACTATGGCTACACCTTC. Translation gives CASASGSPNYGYTF.

The genes are TRBV6-5 and TRBJ1-1, with D possibly matching TRBD1 (5 bases). The CDR3 runs to 14 residues. Germline loops: CDR1 MNHEY, CDR2 SVGAGI. V was shortened by 6 bases and J by 1 base, with 12 bases between the two germline ends. CDR3: CASSQTVGNTEAFF. For the CDR3, the DNA is TGTGCCAGCAGCCAGACAGTAGGGAACACTGAAGCTTTCTTT.

This clone was counted a few times. Other DNA sequences in the same sample also yield this CDR3. The V and J genes are TRBV6-4 and TRBJ2-3; D might be TRBD2 (5 bases). Germline V gene lookup returns CDR1 MRHNA and CDR2 SNTAGT. This CDR3 contains 14 residues. The V and J ends lost 0 bases and 1 base respectively, with 5 bases between them. In nucleotides, the CDR3 is TGTGCCAGCAGTGACTCCGGGGGCACAGATACGCAGTATTTT. This sequence encodes CASSDSGGTDTQYF.